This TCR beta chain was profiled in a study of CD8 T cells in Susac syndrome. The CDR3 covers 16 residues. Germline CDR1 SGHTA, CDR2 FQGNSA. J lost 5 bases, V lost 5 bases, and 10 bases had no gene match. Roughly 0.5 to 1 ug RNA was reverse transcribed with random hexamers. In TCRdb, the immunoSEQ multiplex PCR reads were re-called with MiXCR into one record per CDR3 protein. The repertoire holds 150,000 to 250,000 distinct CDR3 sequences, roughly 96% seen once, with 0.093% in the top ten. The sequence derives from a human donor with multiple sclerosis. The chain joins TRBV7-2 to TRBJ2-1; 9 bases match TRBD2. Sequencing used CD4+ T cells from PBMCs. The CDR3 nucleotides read TGTGCCAGCAGCCCCTTGGCGCTAGCGGGAAACAATGAGCAGTTCTTC. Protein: CASSPLALAGNNEQFF. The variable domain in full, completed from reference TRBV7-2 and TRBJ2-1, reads GAGVSQSPSNKVTEKGKDVELRCDPISGHTALYWYRQSLGQGLEFLIYFQGNSAPDKSGLPSDRFSAERTGGSVSTLTIQRTQQEDSAVYLCASSPLALAGNNEQFFGPGTRLTVL.